The T cell receptor beta chain under discussion was sequenced for a study of T cell responses to AZD1222 COVID-19 vaccine. Clones were sequenced by immunoSEQ multiplex PCR, and TCRdb holds only the in-frame ones, with some missing. Of nearly 110,000 clones listed, around 91% are singletons. Trimming stripped 7 bases from V and 1 base from J, with 8 bases between. Germline loops: CDR1 GTSNPN, CDR2 SVGIG (reference sequence). This CDR3 spans 12 amino acids. This sample comprised peripheral blood, obtained on day 0 of AZD1222 vaccination. The sequence derives from an adult in good health. J is TRBJ1-5 and V is TRBV30, with D unclear. CDR3 region: CAYQDSNQPQHF. CDR3 DNA: TGTGCCTACCAGGACAGCAATCAGCCCCAGCATTTT. Looking up the rest from reference TRBV30 and TRBJ1-5 gives the full variable domain: SQTIHQWPATLVQPVGSPLSLECTVEGTSNPNLYWYRQAAGRGLQLLFYSVGIGQISSEVPQNLSASRPQDRQFILSSKKLLLSDSGFYLCAYQDSNQPQHFGDGTRLSIL.